This T cell receptor (beta chain) derives from a study of B cell selection in AIRE deficiency. Study-wide results and caveats: Of some 4,000 shared Treg TCRbeta sequences, over 25% were healthy-only, around 9.3% patient-only. About 30% of healthy-shared Treg TCRbeta sequences appeared in patient Tconv cells.

This clone was seen a handful of times. Its antigen is not identified. Regulatory T cells were sorted as CD4+CD25hiCD127low/negative cells. Produced via immunoSEQ multiplex PCR; TCRdb's table is partial and in-frame only. The sample lists 4,000 to 6,500 clones; about 89% were seen once. With V trimmed by 1 base and J by 0 bases, 10 bases remained unmatched. The CDR3 spans 18 residues. Germline V lookup: CDR1 SGHAT, CDR2 FQNNGV. The chain links TRBV11-2 to TRBJ2-7; 9 bases are a match to TRBD2. Sequencing was carried out using Tregs sorted from PBMCs. This clonotype originated in a human donor with AIRE deficiency. Here the CDR3 DNA reads TGTGCCAGCAGCTTAGGAGGGGTTCTAGCGGGGAGCTCCTACGAGCAGTACTTC. This translates into CASSLGGVLAGSSYEQYF.